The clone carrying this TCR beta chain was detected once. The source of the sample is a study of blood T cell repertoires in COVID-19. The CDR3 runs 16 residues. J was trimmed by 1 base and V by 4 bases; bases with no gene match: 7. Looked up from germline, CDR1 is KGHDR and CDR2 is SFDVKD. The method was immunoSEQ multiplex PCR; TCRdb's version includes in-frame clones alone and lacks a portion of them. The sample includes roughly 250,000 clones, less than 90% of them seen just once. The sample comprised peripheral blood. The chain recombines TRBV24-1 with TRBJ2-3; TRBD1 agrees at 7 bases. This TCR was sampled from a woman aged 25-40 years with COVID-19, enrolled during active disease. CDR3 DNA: TGTGCCACCAGTGACTGGGGACAGTTAGGCACAGATACGCAGTATTTT. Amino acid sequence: CATSDWGQLGTDTQYF.